The source of this T cell receptor beta chain is a study of cytomegalovirus exposure and HLA in healthy donors. Overall study findings and caveats: The availability of immune exposure information extended only to CMV serostatus. A later analysis, which compared TCR beta chains of equal frequency, found the HLA-associated ones more clonally expanded. A later analysis found common viral pathogens apparently linked to several of the most significant clusters.

In regard to this clone: Its target is unknown.

The germline V gene has CDR1 MNHEY and CDR2 SMNVEV (reference sequence). This CDR3 spans 14 amino acids. The junction had 8 bases not matched to a gene; V was cut back by 6 bases and J by 4 bases. Vbeta (60) and Jbeta (13) primers were used in the PCR. The assay was immunoSEQ multiplex PCR, and TCRdb's table has in-frame clones only and misses some. The sample records fewer than 250,000 clones, 87% being singletons. The rearrangement uses TRBV27 and TRBJ2-5, with TRBD2 identical over 7 bases. The sequence was collected from a man aged 25 to 40 in good health and CMV-seronegative. Input material: PBMCs. CDR3 region: CASRIAGVRETQYF. In DNA, the CDR3 is TGTGCCAGCAGAATCGCGGGAGTGCGAGAGACCCAGTACTTC.